The 15 T cell receptor beta chains given below trace back to one sample, sequenced in a study of blood T cell repertoires in COVID-19. Here immunoSEQ multiplex PCR was the method, and the copy in TCRdb shows in-frame clones only, minus some. This table has roughly 190,000 clones, roughly four fifths appearing once. The specimen was peripheral blood. The receptor set was obtained from a woman in her thirties or forties with acute or convalescent COVID-19.

This chain links TRBV19 with TRBJ2-7; 7 bases map to TRBD1. This CDR3 is built from 16 residues. Unmatched junction bases numbered 14, after V lost 6 bases and J lost 3 bases. Germline V gene data show CDR1 as LNHDA and CDR2 as SQIVND (reference sequence). Written as DNA, the CDR3 is TGTGCCAGTAGCCCGACAGGGACGCCCCTTTACTACGAGCAGTACTTC. This sequence encodes CASSPTGTPLYYEQYF.

This clone has only one observation. The genes are TRBV29-1 and TRBJ2-3, with TRBD1 matching 7 bases. The CDR3 sequence is 15 residues long. Trimming cost V 6 bases and J 0 bases; bases outside gene matches: 9. The germline CDR1 and CDR2 sequences are SQVTM and ANQGSEA. The CDR3 nucleotides read TGCAGCGTCGAGGGGACAGCCCGGAGCACAGATACGCAGTATTTT. It translates to CSVEGTARSTDTQYF.

The CDR3 nucleotides are TGCGCCAGCAGCCCCCCGCGGGCAGGGGTTGGGTACACGCAGTATTTT. Translating gives CASSPPRAGVGYTQYF. V is TRBV5-1 and J is TRBJ2-3, with TRBD1 as a possible D gene (6 bases). The CDR3 has 16 amino acids. The V end was cut by 4 bases, the J end by 9 bases, with 24 bases between. Germline V gene lookup returns CDR1 SGHRS and CDR2 YFSETQ.

The chain has TRBV12-2 and TRBJ2-7; no check of the table's D call, TRBD2, against the DNA was made. TRBV12-2 is flagged as a pseudogene. The CDR3 sequence is 16 residues long. The CDR3 sequence: CASRLADCGAAYEQYF. The CDR3 coding sequence is TGTGCAAGTCGCTTAGCCGACTGCGGGGCCGCCTACGAGCAGTACTTC.

This chain uses TRBV6-6 with TRBJ2-7; D unclear. V lost 1 base to trimming and J lost 1 base, with 8 bases between them. The CDR3 is 14 residues long. CDR1 is MNHNY and CDR2 is SVGAGI in the germline V gene (reference sequence). The CDR3 nucleotides read TGTGCCAGCAGTTACTTTATTGAGTCCTACGAGCAGTACTTC. It codes for CASSYFIESYEQYF.

This clone was found a few times. This sequence joins TRBV4-2 and TRBJ1-2, with 9 bases matching TRBD1. Germline loops: CDR1 LGHNA, CDR2 YNFKEQ. Trimming removed 5 bases from V and 3 bases from J; junction bases left unmatched: 7. This CDR3 is 15 amino acids long. CDR3 sequence (DNA): TGTGCCAGCAGCGAACCCGGGGACAGGGACTATGGCTACACCTTC. Amino acids: CASSEPGDRDYGYTF.

The rearrangement joins TRBV5-1 to TRBJ2-7; no definite D call. V was shortened by 3 bases and J by 7 bases, with 14 bases between the two germline ends. The CDR3 runs 13 residues. Per the germline V gene, CDR1 is SGHRS and CDR2 is YFSETQ. The DNA for the CDR3 is TGCGCCAGCAGCTCGCCCCCGGGTGGAGAGCAGTACTTC. It specifies CASSSPPGGEQYF.

This sequence joins TRBV5-1 and TRBJ2-5; 9 bases align to TRBD2. The CDR3 has 16 residues. Trimming at V came to 2 bases and at J to 0 bases, leaving 5 bases not matched to a gene. Germline V gene data show CDR1 as SGHRS and CDR2 as YFSETQ. CDR3 sequence: CASSFLAGQYQETQYF. In DNA, the CDR3 is TGCGCCAGCAGCTTCCTAGCGGGACAGTACCAAGAGACCCAGTACTTC.

The chain combines TRBV4-2 with TRBJ1-2; maybe TRBD1 (6 bases). Germline V gives CDR1 LGHNA, CDR2 YNFKEQ. This CDR3 is built from 15 residues. The V gene lost 1 base and the J gene lost 2 bases, with 11 bases spanning the gap. The CDR3 loop reads CASSQGLGGNYGYTF. CDR3 in DNA: TGTGCCAGCAGCCAAGGTCTAGGGGGAAACTATGGCTACACCTTC.

DNA of the CDR3: TGTGCCAGCAGTTCACAGGGGTCTGGTCAGCCCCAGCATTTT. Translating gives CASSSQGSGQPQHF. The V and J genes are TRBV2 and TRBJ1-5; TRBD1 matches at 7 bases. There are 14 residues in the CDR3. Germline CDR1 and CDR2: SNHLY and FYNNEI. J was trimmed by 6 bases and V by 5 bases; bases with no gene match: 7.

The chain uses TRBV5-1 and TRBJ2-6, with 9 bases matching TRBD1. Trimming removed 4 bases from V and 2 bases from J; junction bases left unmatched: 10. CDR3 size: 18 residues. CDR1 is SGHRS, CDR2 YFSETQ, per germline. The CDR3 protein is CASSTYSGTGTGANVLTF. The CDR3 DNA is TGCGCCAGCAGCACTTACTCCGGGACAGGGACTGGGGCCAACGTCCTGACTTTC.

This clone has just a few counts. The rearrangement joins TRBV11-2 to TRBJ1-1, with D uncertain. V gave up 1 base and J gave up 0 bases, with 9 bases separating them. Germline CDR1 is SGHAT and CDR2 is FQNNGV. This CDR3 has 15 amino acids. The CDR3 DNA follows: TGTGCCAGCAGCTTAGGCCCGGGGATGAACACTGAAGCTTTCTTT. It translates to CASSLGPGMNTEAFF.

The chain joins TRBV6-1 to TRBJ1-1; 7 nucleotides agree with TRBD1. CDR1 and CDR2 from the germline V gene are MNHNS and SASEGT. There are 15 residues in the CDR3. The V and J ends lost 2 bases and 4 bases, in that order; junction bases with no gene match: 7. This CDR3 is CASSERAGGITEAFF. The CDR3, as DNA: TGTGCCAGCAGTGAACGGGCAGGGGGTATCACTGAAGCTTTCTTT.

This chain links TRBV4-1 with TRBJ2-7, with TRBD2 as a possible D gene (5 bases). The CDR3 spans 13 residues. The V gene's germline CDR1 is MGHRA and CDR2 YSYEKL. The V gene lost 0 bases and the J gene lost 6 bases, with 9 bases spanning the gap. The DNA of the CDR3 is TGCGCCAGCAGCCAAGATTCGGGGATCGAGCAGTACTTC. It is translated as CASSQDSGIEQYF.

CDR3 sequence (DNA): TGTGCCAGCAGCTTAGCTATGAACACTGAAGCTTTCTTT. Protein: CASSLAMNTEAFF. This chain links TRBV11-2 with TRBJ1-1; D not resolved. Trimming stripped 1 base from V and 0 bases from J, with 3 bases between. CDR3 length equals 13 residues. The germline V gene has CDR1 SGHAT and CDR2 FQNNGV.